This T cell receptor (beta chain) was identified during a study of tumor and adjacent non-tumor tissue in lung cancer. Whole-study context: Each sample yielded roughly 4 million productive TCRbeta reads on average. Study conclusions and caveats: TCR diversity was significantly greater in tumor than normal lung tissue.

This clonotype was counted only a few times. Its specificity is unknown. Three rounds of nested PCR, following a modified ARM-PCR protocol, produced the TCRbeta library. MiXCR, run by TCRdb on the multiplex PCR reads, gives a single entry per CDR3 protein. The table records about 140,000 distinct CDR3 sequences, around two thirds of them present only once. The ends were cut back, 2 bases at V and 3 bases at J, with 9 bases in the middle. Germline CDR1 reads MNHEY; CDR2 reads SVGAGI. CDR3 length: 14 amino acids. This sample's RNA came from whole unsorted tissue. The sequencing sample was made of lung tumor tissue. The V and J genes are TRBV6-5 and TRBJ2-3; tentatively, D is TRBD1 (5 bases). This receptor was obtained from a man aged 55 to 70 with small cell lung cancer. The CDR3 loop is CASSYVGRTDTQYF. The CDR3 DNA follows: TGTGCCAGCAGTTACGTGGGGCGTACAGATACGCAGTATTTT.